This entry is about one T cell receptor (beta chain). The antigen remains undetermined. The sample is drawn from a study of Ad26.COV2.S vaccination and SARS-CoV-2 variants. Study-wide background: Into the muscle, Ad26.COV2.S was dosed once or twice, 56 days apart. Broader study findings: Quantification of TCR breadth and depth may have yielded underestimates of total T cell responses.

Described treatment: around 19 received Ad26.COV2.S at low or high dose, single or two shots; about 5 received placebo; per-sample allocation not given. Samples analyzed were those drawn on day 63 after the first vaccine or placebo injection. Germline V gene sequence: CDR1 KGHDR, CDR2 SFDVKD. The length of the CDR3 is 13 residues. Trimming pared 6 bases from V and 1 base from J, leaving 9 bases between. Profiled with immunoSEQ multiplex PCR; TCRdb holds only in-frame clones, not every one. Of about 320,000 clones in the sample, approximately 86% are singletons; the top ten hold under 2.5%. This receptor was taken from a person aged 18-65 years who received the Ad26.COV2.S COVID-19 vaccine or a placebo. The sequences come from peripheral blood, collected in a trial of Ad26.COV2.S vaccine versus placebo. V usage is TRBV24-1 and J usage is TRBJ2-7, with a tentative D call TRBD2 (5 bases). The CDR3 loop is CATSTGMSYEQYF. In DNA form, the CDR3 reads TGTGCCACCAGTACCGGGATGTCCTACGAGCAGTACTTC.